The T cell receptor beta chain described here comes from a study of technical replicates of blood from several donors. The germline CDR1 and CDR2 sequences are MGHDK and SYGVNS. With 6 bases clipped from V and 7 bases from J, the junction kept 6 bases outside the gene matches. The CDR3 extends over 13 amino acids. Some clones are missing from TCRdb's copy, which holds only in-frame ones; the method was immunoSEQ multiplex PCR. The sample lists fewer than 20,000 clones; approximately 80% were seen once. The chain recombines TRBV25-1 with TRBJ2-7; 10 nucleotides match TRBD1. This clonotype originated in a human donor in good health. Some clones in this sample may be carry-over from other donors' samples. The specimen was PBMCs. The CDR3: CASRTGGSWEQYF. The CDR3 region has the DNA TGTGCCAGCAGGACAGGGGGCTCGTGGGAGCAGTACTTC.